Below, one TCR beta chain is given with its context. Its cognate antigen is unknown. Germline loops: CDR1 SGHTA, CDR2 FQGTGA. The CDR3 sequence is 12 residues long. Authors of the study amplified TCR beta CDR3 regions from RNA transcripts. The HTBI set primed first-round TCR CDR3 RT-PCR. TCRdb processed the multiplex PCR reads anew with MiXCR; each CDR3 protein has one entry. Here the sample spans roughly 500,000 distinct CDR3 sequences, approximately 44% being singletons. This sample is drawn from a study of T cells in Graves' hyperthyroidism and ophthalmopathy. Study findings and constraints: Separating ophthalmopathy from stable hyperthyroidism was achieved by a 13 V-J model.

Sample: peripheral blood or thyroid tissue (not recorded which). The clonotype was recovered from an adult woman with Graves' disease, either hyperthyroidism or ophthalmopathy (not recorded which). V usage is TRBV7-3 and J usage is TRBJ2-7, with a weak D call TRBD2 (7 bases). DNA for the CDR3: TGTGCTAAACCGGGGGCGGGGGTCGAGCAGTACTTC. Translating it yields CAKPGAGVEQYF.